One and the same sample provided the 30 T cell receptor beta chains below, sequenced in a study of blood T cells in healthy people across ages. Alongside a J-beta primer mix, a sample-barcoded 5' primer served in a second PCR lasting about 7 to 11 cycles. TCRdb recomputed calls from the 5' RACE reads with MiXCR, one row per CDR3 protein. The table shows about 500,000 distinct CDR3 sequences, with 24% occurring only once. These records were also assigned to another study, of T cells of mothers and their children.

Sequenced sample: blood. The origin of the receptors is a boy younger than 18 in good health.

The chain combines TRBV4-3 with TRBJ1-2; TRBD1 agrees at 9 bases. CDR3 length: 16 amino acids. Germline trimming cut 4 bases from V and 7 bases from J; bases unmatched to any gene: 13. CDR1 is LGHNA, CDR2 YSLEER, per germline. The CDR3 DNA follows: TGCGCCAGCAGCCCAACAACAGGGGGCGGACGATTTGGCTACACCTTC. Amino acid sequence: CASSPTTGGGRFGYTF.

The rearrangement links TRBV20-1 to TRBJ2-5, with TRBD2 identical over 9 bases. The closer fit of TRBJ2-1 to the DNA end suggests the J call may be wrong. Germline V gene data show CDR1 as DFQATT and CDR2 as SNEGSKA (reference sequence). The CDR3 extends over 14 amino acids. The CDR3 protein is CSASVAGGPGEQFF. The CDR3 region has the DNA TGCAGTGCTAGTGTGGCGGGAGGGCCGGGCGAGCAGTTCTTC.

This clonotype was detected a few times. The J gene is TRBJ1-1, the V gene TRBV28; D remains ambiguous. CDR3 length equals 12 residues. Trimming removed 7 bases from V and 1 base from J, with 7 bases in between. CDR1 is MDHEN and CDR2 is SYDVKM in the germline V gene. The CDR3 DNA follows: TGTGCCAGCATTAAGTGGAACACTGAAGCTTTCTTT. Its translation: CASIKWNTEAFF.

This clonotype was seen a handful of times. The chain has TRBV5-1 and TRBJ1-1; a possible D gene is TRBD1 (6 bases). Germline V gene sequence: CDR1 SGHRS, CDR2 YFSETQ. The CDR3 has 14 residues. V dropped 5 bases and J dropped 8 bases, with 19 bases sitting between them. CDR3 nucleotides: TGCGCCAGCAGGACAACTTTCAGAGGGACAGAAGCTTTCTTT. Protein product: CASRTTFRGTEAFF.

The chain uses TRBV12-3 or TRBV12-4 and TRBJ2-1; 11 nucleotides agree with TRBD2. The CDR3 contains 14 residues. The V segment lost 2 bases and the J segment 10 bases; nucleotides outside the gene matches: 4. The DNA of the CDR3 is TGTGCCAGCAGTTTAATGTCTAGCGGGGGGGAGCAGTTCTTC. Encoded protein: CASSLMSSGGEQFF.

This clonotype was recorded a few times. The chain employs TRBV9 and TRBJ2-5; TRBD2 matches 9 bases. The CDR3 has 16 amino acids. With V trimmed by 0 bases and J by 2 bases, 5 bases remained unmatched. The germline gives CDR1 SGDLS, CDR2 YYNGEE. The CDR3 here is CASSVGREGPQETQYF. CDR3 DNA: TGTGCCAGCAGCGTAGGGCGGGAGGGCCCTCAAGAGACCCAGTACTTC.

The chain has TRBV7-4 and TRBJ2-1, with a possible D match to TRBD2 (5 bases). The CDR3 consists of 15 residues. The germline V and J ends were trimmed by 4 bases and 0 bases, with 10 bases remaining between them. The germline CDR1 and CDR2 sequences are SGHVT and SQSDAQ. CDR3 DNA: TGTGCCAGCAGCTGCACTGGGAGCTCCTACAATGAGCAGTTCTTC. Translating it yields CASSCTGSSYNEQFF.

J is TRBJ2-1 and V is TRBV2; D might be TRBD1 or TRBD2, each matching 5 bases. Germline lookup yields CDR1 SNHLY and CDR2 FYNNEI. V lost 6 bases and J 11 bases, leaving 17 bases between the germline ends. This CDR3 has 13 residues. The CDR3 DNA follows: TGTGCCAGCAGCCAGGCATGGGACGATAAGCAGTTCTTC. It codes for CASSQAWDDKQFF. Full variable domain (rest looked up from reference TRBV2 and TRBJ2-1): EPEVTQTPSHQVTQMGQEVILRCVPISNHLYFYWYRQILGQKVEFLVSFYNNEISEKSEIFDDQFSVERPDGSNFTLKIRSTKLEDSAMYFCASSQAWDDKQFFGPGTRLTVL.

The J gene is TRBJ2-3, the V gene TRBV14; D is ambiguous. This CDR3 contains 16 residues. Germline values: CDR1 SGHDN, CDR2 FVKESK. The V end lost 4 bases, the J end lost 1 base, and 15 bases lay between the germline ends. Here the CDR3 reads CASSRQDRPRTDTQYF. The CDR3 DNA follows: TGTGCCAGCAGCCGCCAGGATCGCCCCCGCACAGATACGCAGTATTTT.

This clonotype was picked up a small number of times. V usage is TRBV7-3 and J usage is TRBJ2-2; 11 positions agree with TRBD1. This CDR3 spans 16 amino acids. J gave up 2 bases and V 4 bases, and 3 bases lay outside the gene matches. Germline CDR1 SGHTA, CDR2 FQGTGA. This chain's CDR3 is CASSSGQGANTGELFF. CDR3 in DNA: TGTGCCAGCAGCTCCGGACAGGGGGCAAACACCGGGGAGCTGTTTTTT.

There are a few counts of this clonotype. The gene calls are TRBV6-5 and TRBJ2-5; 12 bases are a match to TRBD2. Judging by the DNA end, TRBJ2-1 fits better; the J call may be wrong. The CDR3 totals 18 residues. Germline V gene sequence: CDR1 MNHEY, CDR2 SVGAGI. The DNA for the CDR3 is TGTGCCAGCAGTTACTCGATGACTAGCGGGAGCCCTAAAGAGGAGCAGTTCTTC. Residues: CASSYSMTSGSPKEEQFF.

This chain joins TRBV9 and TRBJ2-3; possible D gene TRBD1, 5 bases. V lost 3 bases and J lost 0, with 11 bases in between. The CDR3 length is 15 residues. Germline CDR1 SGDLS, CDR2 YYNGEE. The CDR3 DNA is TGTGCCAGCAGCGCATGGGGCAGTAGCACAGATACGCAGTATTTT. This translates into CASSAWGSSTDTQYF.

The rearrangement uses TRBV12-3 or TRBV12-4 and TRBJ2-2; a weak D match, TRBD1 (6 bases). The CDR3 runs to 16 residues. Trimming left V 5 bases short and J 6 bases short, with 19 bases between. CDR3 amino acids: CASSTLGRGTAGELFF. Written as DNA, the CDR3 is TGTGCCAGCAGTACCCTGGGCAGGGGCACAGCCGGGGAGCTGTTTTTT.

The V gene is TRBV29-1, the J gene TRBJ2-2, with 8 nucleotides matching TRBD1. This CDR3 has 13 residues. Germline-derived CDR1 and CDR2 are SQVTM and ANQGSEA. The V and J ends lost 7 bases and 1 base, in that order; junction bases with no gene match: 2. The CDR3 sequence: CSAGTGNTGELFF. CDR3 sequence (DNA): TGCAGCGCAGGGACAGGGAACACCGGGGAGCTGTTTTTT.

This chain links TRBV6-5 with TRBJ1-1; 11 bases agree with TRBD1. CDR3 length: 18 amino acids. With 0 bases clipped from V and 5 bases from J, the junction kept 11 bases outside the gene matches. Germline V gene lookup returns CDR1 MNHEY and CDR2 SVGAGI. The CDR3 sequence: CASSYSIILGQGETEAFF. CDR3 DNA: TGTGCCAGCAGTTACTCGATTATCTTGGGACAGGGGGAAACTGAAGCTTTCTTT.

This clonotype was detected only a few times. The V gene is TRBV5-4, the J gene TRBJ2-5; TRBD2 aligns across 9 bases. The J call is doubtful: the DNA matches TRBJ2-7 better. The germline V gene encodes CDR1 SGHNT and CDR2 YYREEE (reference sequence). The CDR3 covers 14 residues. Here the CDR3 reads CASSQTSGSYEQYF. The CDR3 DNA is TGTGCCAGCAGCCAGACTAGCGGATCCTACGAGCAGTACTTC.

This chain joins TRBV5-6 and TRBJ2-7; D remains ambiguous. CDR3 length equals 11 residues. Germline lookup yields CDR1 SGHDT and CDR2 YYEEEE. V dropped 3 bases and J dropped 7 bases, with 8 bases sitting between them. CDR3 region: CASSSLAEQYF. CDR3 bases: TGTGCCAGCAGCTCACTTGCGGAGCAGTACTTC.

The chain employs TRBV4-3 and TRBJ2-5, with TRBD2 matching 8 bases. This CDR3 is built from 16 residues. The germline CDR1 and CDR2 sequences are LGHNA and YSLEER. Trimming cost V 1 base and J 1 base; bases outside gene matches: 5. The DNA of the CDR3 is TGCGCCAGCAGCCAAGTACGGGGGGGTCCCCAAGAGACCCAGTACTTC. Its translation is CASSQVRGGPQETQYF.

This CDR3 reads CASNPYRQVSNQPQHF. The CDR3 nucleotides read TGCGCCAGCAACCCGTATAGACAGGTTAGCAATCAGCCCCAGCATTTT. This chain links TRBV5-1 with TRBJ1-5, with D tentatively TRBD1 (6 bases). The CDR3 is 16 residues long. Trimming stripped 6 bases from V and 0 bases from J, with 16 bases between. The V gene's germline CDR1 is SGHRS and CDR2 YFSETQ. The full variable domain, completed using reference TRBV5-1 and TRBJ1-5, is KAGVTQTPRYLIKTRGQQVTLSCSPISGHRSVSWYQQTPGQGLQFLFEYFSETQRNKGNFPGRFSGRQFSNSRSEMNVSTLELGDSALYLCASNPYRQVSNQPQHFGDGTRLSIL.

There are a few counts of this clonotype. This sequence joins TRBV7-8 and TRBJ2-5; TRBD1 is a possible D gene (6 bases). The closer fit of TRBJ2-7 to the DNA end suggests the J call may be wrong. This CDR3 comprises 14 residues. The germline V gene encodes CDR1 SGHVS and CDR2 FQNEAQ. CDR3 amino acids: CASSSPDRPYEQYF. The CDR3 DNA reads as TGTGCCAGCAGCTCTCCGGACAGACCATACGAGCAGTACTTC.

This clonotype was observed a handful of times. The chain carries TRBV28 and TRBJ1-1; possibly TRBD1 for D (6 bases). The germline V gene encodes CDR1 MDHEN and CDR2 SYDVKM. V was shortened by 4 bases and J by 11 bases, with 8 bases between the two germline ends. This CDR3 has 10 residues. DNA for the CDR3: TGTGCCAGCAGTTCAAGGGGGGCTTTCTTT. It encodes CASSSRGAFF.

Only a few counts were recorded for this clonotype. The chain uses TRBV15 and TRBJ2-7, with 7 bases matching TRBD1. CDR3 length equals 16 residues. The trim removed 3 bases at V and 5 bases at J, leaving 13 bases unmatched. The V gene's germline CDR1 is LNHNV and CDR2 YYDKDF (reference sequence). CDR3 sequence: CATSRANRGARNEQYF. CDR3 in DNA: TGTGCCACCAGCAGGGCTAACAGGGGAGCTCGGAACGAGCAGTACTTC.

The chain uses TRBV25-1 and TRBJ2-3; no clear D gene. CDR3 length equals 16 residues. Germline CDR1 reads MGHDK; CDR2 reads SYGVNS. Deletions cut 1 base from V and 2 bases from J, with 13 bases between. The CDR3 DNA sequence: TGTGCCAGCAGTGAATCGACTCCCCGGACCACAGATACGCAGTATTTT. This codes for CASSESTPRTTDTQYF.

This chain links TRBV11-3 with TRBJ1-5, with D maybe TRBD1 (5 bases). CDR3 size: 15 residues. Trimming removed 4 bases from V and 6 bases from J, with 16 bases in between. Looked up from germline, CDR1 is SGHNT and CDR2 is YENEEA. CDR3 nucleotides: TGTGCCAGCAGCTCTGGGGGGGAAGTCGGTCAGCCCCAGCATTTT. It codes for CASSSGGEVGQPQHF.

About this clonotype itself: Compared with germline, one end of the junction differs, possibly owing to a read error. V gene TRBV5-1 combines with J gene TRBJ2-1; the D gene is possibly TRBD2 (6 bases). Germline CDR1 is SGHRS and CDR2 is YFSETQ. The CDR3 runs to 13 residues. This CDR3 reads CASSWDFYNGQFF. Written as DNA, the CDR3 is TGCGCCAGCAGTTGGGACTTCTACAATGGGCAGTTCTTC.

This clonotype was observed a handful of times. The J gene is TRBJ2-7, the V gene TRBV9; possible D gene TRBD1, 6 bases. The CDR3 extends over 14 amino acids. V lost 0 bases to trimming and J lost 4 bases, with 11 bases between them. CDR1 SGDLS and CDR2 YYNGEE come from the germline V gene. CDR3 sequence (DNA): TGTGCCAGCAGCGTAGAGGGGGAGTGGTACGAGCAGTACTTC. It yields the protein CASSVEGEWYEQYF.

This clonotype came up many times. The rearrangement joins TRBV3-1 to TRBJ2-1; 9 positions match TRBD1. The germline gives CDR1 LGHDT, CDR2 YNNKEL (reference sequence). This CDR3 spans 14 amino acids. The V segment lost 3 bases and the J segment 10 bases; nucleotides outside the gene matches: 7. The CDR3 DNA reads TGTGCCAGCAGCCAGGCTGGGACAGGGACGGAGCAGTTCTTC. Its translation: CASSQAGTGTEQFF.

The chain carries TRBV6-5 and TRBJ1-2; D remains ambiguous. Germline CDR1 and CDR2: MNHEY and SVGAGI. Trimming shortened V by 5 bases and J by 3 bases, and 22 bases separated the two germline ends. The CDR3 is 17 amino acids. In DNA form, the CDR3 reads TGTGCCAGCAGTACCCTGACTCCCACGCCGGGAGACTATGGCTACACCTTC. Its translation: CASSTLTPTPGDYGYTF.

A few counts support this clonotype. At one end the junction does not follow the germline gene, possibly because of a read error. This chain uses TRBV29-1 with TRBJ2-1, with a weak D call TRBD1 (5 bases). The CDR3 consists of 15 residues. Germline CDR1 and CDR2: SQVTM and ANQGSEA. The CDR3 sequence: CGVEDLGLLYNEQFF. The CDR3 DNA reads TGCGGCGTTGAAGATCTGGGGCTGCTCTACAATGAGCAGTTCTTC.

This clonotype has just a few counts. This may arise from a read error, as a much more abundant clone is one base away. The rearrangement uses TRBV6-2 or TRBV6-3 and TRBJ2-1, with D perhaps TRBD2 (6 bases). Trimming left V 8 bases short and J 4 bases short, with 15 bases between. The CDR3 spans 14 residues. Germline V gene lookup returns CDR1 MNHEY and CDR2 SVGEGT. CDR3 in amino acids: CASDLGGKYNEQFF. The CDR3, as DNA: TGTGCCAGCGATTTGGGCGGGAAATACAATGAGCAGTTCTTC.